These T cell receptor beta chains were read from a single sample in a study of blood T cell repertoires in COVID-19. The method was immunoSEQ multiplex PCR; TCRdb's version includes in-frame clones alone and lacks a portion of them. The data contain around 150,000 clones, 87% of them singletons. The sequenced sample consisted of peripheral blood. The receptors stem from a woman in her thirties or forties with acute or convalescent COVID-19. Each CDR3 is given without its conserved first and last residue.

v_gene	CDR3aa
TRBV11-3	ASSLGRGPSETQY
TRBV2	ASIAGGNTGELF
TRBV9	ASSVASGPWEDYGYT
TRBV27	ASSFRRTGVATSGNLWEQY
TRBV7-8	ASSPGVFSGNTIY
TRBV9	ASSVGTFPYEQY
TRBV9	ASSVEVQGVGNTIY
TRBV18	ASSPTDGRQETQY
TRBV15	ATSRDPGQGSEQY
TRBV27	ASSLRQVNQPQH
TRBV30	AWSVDRVRSYT
TRBV15	ATTGQISGNTIY
TRBV5-1	ASSFRPRGEGNQPQH
TRBV6-5	ASSWGVDTGELF
TRBV27	ASSPAGSGYLTDTQY
TRBV7-9	ASSLTRGSGTEAF
TRBV2	ASSEEGAGLPYNEQF
TRBV5-6	ASSLTWDSMNTEAF
TRBV25-1	ASSEQGNQPQH
TRBV18	ASSPTSGETQY
TRBV5-5	ASSLAGAWTEAF
TRBV7-2	ASSARTGEAF
TRBV7-9	ASSRGTPGNTIY
TRBV27	ASRGNRGYNSPLH
TRBV2	ASSEVGDRGPAF
TRBV10-3	AISWGGTNYGYT
TRBV7-8	ASSLREFYGYT
TRBV4-1	ASSQDPTGSNQPQH
TRBV19	ASSTVPHRVRLGELF
TRBV4-3	ASSQDGTDGNYGYT
TRBV6-4	ASIRRESPLH
TRBV27	ASSLYQGWGYT